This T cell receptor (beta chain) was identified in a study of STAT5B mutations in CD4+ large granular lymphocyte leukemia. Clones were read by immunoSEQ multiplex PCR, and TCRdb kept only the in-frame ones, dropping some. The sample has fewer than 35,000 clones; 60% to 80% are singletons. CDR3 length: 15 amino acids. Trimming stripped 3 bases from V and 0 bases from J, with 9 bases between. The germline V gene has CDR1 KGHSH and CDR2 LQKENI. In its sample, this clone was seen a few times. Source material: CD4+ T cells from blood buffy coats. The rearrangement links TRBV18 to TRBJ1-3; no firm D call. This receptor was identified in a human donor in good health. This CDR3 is CASSPWIVSGNTIYF. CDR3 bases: TGTGCCAGCTCACCTTGGATCGTCTCTGGAAACACCATATATTTT.